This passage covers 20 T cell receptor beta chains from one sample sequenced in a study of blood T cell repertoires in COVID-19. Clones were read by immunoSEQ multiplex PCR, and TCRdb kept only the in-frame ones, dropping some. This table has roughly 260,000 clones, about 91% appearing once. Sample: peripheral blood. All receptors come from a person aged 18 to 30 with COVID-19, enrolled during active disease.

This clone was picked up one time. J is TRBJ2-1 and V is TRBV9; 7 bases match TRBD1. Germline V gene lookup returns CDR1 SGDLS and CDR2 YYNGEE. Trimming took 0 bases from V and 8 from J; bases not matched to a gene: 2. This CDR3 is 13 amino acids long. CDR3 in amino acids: CASSVEGADEQFF. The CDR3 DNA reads TGTGCCAGCAGCGTAGAGGGGGCCGATGAGCAGTTCTTC.

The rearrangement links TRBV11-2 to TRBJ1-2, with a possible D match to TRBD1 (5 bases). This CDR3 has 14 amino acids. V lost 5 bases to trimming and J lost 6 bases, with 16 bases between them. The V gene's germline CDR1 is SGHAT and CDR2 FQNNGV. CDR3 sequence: CASSRGEGRDGYTF. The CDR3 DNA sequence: TGTGCCAGCAGCCGTGGGGAGGGGCGCGATGGCTACACCTTC.

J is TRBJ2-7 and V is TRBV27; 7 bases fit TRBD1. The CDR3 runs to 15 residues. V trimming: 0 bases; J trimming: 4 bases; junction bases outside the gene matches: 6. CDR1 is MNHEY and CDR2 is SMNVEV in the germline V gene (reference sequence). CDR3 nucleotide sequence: TGTGCCAGCAGTTTATCCGGGACAGCTAGGTACGAGCAGTACTTC. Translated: CASSLSGTARYEQYF.

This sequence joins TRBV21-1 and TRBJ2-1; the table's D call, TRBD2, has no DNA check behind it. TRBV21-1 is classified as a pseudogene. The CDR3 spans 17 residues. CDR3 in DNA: TGTGCCAGCAGCAAAGATGAGGAGATAAGCTCCTACAATGAGCAGTTCTTC. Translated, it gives CASSKDEEISSYNEQFF.

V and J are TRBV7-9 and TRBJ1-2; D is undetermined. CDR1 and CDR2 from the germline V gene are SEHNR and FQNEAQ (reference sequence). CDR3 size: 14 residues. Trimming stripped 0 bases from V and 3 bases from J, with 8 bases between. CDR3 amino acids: CASSLAGQDYGYTF. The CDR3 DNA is TGTGCCAGCAGCTTAGCGGGCCAGGACTATGGCTACACCTTC.

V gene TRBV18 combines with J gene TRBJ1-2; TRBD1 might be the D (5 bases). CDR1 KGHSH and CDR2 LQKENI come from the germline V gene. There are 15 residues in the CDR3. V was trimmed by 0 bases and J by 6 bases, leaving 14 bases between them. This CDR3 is CASSPPDGRDHGYTF. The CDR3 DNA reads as TGTGCCAGCTCACCACCGGACGGGAGGGACCATGGCTACACCTTC.

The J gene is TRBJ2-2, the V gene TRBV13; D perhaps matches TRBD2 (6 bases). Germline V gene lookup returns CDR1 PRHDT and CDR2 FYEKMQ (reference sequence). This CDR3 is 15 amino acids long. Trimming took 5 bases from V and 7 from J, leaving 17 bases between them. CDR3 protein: CASSKGTPLNGELFF. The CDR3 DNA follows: TGTGCCAGCAGCAAGGGGACTCCTCTGAACGGGGAGCTGTTTTTT.

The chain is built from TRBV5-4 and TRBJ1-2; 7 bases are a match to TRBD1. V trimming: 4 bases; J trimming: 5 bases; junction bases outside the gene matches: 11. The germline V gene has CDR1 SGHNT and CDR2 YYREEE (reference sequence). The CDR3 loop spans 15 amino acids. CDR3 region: CASSPDRALLYGYTF. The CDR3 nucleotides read TGTGCCAGCAGCCCCGACAGGGCGTTATTATATGGCTACACCTTC.

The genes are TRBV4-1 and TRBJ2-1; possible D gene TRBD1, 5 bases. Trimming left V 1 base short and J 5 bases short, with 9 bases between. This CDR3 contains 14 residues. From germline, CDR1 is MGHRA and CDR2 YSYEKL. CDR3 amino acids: CASSQGGFNNEQFF. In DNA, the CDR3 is TGCGCCAGCAGCCAAGGGGGCTTTAACAATGAGCAGTTCTTC.

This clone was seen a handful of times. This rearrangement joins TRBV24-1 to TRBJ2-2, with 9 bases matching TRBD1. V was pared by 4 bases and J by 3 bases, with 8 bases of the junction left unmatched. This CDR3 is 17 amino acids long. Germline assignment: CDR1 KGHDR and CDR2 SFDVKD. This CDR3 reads CATSDPPGQGYTGELFF. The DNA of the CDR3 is TGTGCCACCAGTGACCCCCCGGGACAGGGCTACACCGGGGAGCTGTTTTTT.

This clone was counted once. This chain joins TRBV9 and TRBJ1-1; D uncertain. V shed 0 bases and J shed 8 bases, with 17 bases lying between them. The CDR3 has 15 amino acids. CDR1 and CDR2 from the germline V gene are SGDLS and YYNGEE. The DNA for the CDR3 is TGTGCCAGCAGCGTAGACCTCATGCATCCGGGGGAAGCTTTCTTT. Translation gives CASSVDLMHPGEAFF.

CDR3 coding DNA: TGTGCCAGCAGTTACTCGAGGAGTCCCCTTGAAGCTTTCTTT. This codes for CASSYSRSPLEAFF. The V gene is TRBV6-6, the J gene TRBJ1-1; D not certain. V shed 0 bases and J shed 7 bases, with 12 bases lying between them. Germline V CDR1 and CDR2: MNHNY, SVGAGI (reference sequence). The CDR3 sequence is 14 residues long.

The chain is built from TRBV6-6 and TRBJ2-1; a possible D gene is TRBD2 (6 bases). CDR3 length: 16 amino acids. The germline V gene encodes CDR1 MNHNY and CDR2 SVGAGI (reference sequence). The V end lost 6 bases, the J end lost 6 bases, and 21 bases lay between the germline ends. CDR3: CASSPPVAAVTNEQFF. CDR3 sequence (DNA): TGTGCCAGCAGCCCACCCGTAGCGGCCGTTACCAATGAGCAGTTCTTC.

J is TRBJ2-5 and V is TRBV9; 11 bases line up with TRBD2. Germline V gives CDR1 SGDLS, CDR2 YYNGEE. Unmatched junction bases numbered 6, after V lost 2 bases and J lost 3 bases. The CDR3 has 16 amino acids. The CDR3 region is CASSVLGTSGKETQYF. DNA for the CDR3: TGTGCCAGCAGCGTTTTGGGGACTAGCGGAAAAGAGACCCAGTACTTC.

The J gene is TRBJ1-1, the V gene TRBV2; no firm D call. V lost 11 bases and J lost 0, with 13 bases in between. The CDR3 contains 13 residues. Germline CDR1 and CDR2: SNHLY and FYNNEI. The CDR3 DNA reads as TGTGCCCCCAATCGTGGGCTGAACACTGAAGCTTTCTTT. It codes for CAPNRGLNTEAFF.

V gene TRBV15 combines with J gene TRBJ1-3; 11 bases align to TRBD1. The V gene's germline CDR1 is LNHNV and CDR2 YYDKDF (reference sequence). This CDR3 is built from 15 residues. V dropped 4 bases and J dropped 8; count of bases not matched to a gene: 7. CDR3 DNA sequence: TGTGCCACCAGCAATCCGGACAGGGGGCTTGACACCATATATTTT. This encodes CATSNPDRGLDTIYF.

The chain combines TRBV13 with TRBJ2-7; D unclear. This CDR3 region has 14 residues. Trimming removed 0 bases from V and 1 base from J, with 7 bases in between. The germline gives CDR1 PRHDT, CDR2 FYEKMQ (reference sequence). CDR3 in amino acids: CASSLGFSSYEQYF. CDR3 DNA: TGTGCCAGCAGCTTAGGTTTCAGTTCCTACGAGCAGTACTTC.

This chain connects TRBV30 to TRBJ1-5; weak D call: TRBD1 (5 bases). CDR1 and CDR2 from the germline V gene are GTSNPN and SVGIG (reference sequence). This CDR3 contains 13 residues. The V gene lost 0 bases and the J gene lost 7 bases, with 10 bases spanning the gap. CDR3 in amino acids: CAWSVLGGQPQHF. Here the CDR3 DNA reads TGTGCCTGGAGTGTACTGGGGGGACAGCCCCAGCATTTT.

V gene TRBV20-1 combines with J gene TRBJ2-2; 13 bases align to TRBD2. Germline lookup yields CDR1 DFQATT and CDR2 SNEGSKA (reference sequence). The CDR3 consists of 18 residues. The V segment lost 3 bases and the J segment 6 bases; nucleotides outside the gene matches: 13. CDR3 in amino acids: CSASLPLLAGGPPGELFF. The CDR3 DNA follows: TGCAGTGCTAGTCTTCCCTTACTAGCGGGAGGGCCCCCCGGGGAGCTGTTTTTT.

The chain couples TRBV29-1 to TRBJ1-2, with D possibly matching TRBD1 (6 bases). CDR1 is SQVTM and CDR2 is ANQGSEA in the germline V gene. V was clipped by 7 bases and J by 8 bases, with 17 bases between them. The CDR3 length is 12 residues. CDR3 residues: CSAGDIQGGYTF. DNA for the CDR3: TGCAGCGCAGGGGACATCCAAGGGGGCTACACCTTC.